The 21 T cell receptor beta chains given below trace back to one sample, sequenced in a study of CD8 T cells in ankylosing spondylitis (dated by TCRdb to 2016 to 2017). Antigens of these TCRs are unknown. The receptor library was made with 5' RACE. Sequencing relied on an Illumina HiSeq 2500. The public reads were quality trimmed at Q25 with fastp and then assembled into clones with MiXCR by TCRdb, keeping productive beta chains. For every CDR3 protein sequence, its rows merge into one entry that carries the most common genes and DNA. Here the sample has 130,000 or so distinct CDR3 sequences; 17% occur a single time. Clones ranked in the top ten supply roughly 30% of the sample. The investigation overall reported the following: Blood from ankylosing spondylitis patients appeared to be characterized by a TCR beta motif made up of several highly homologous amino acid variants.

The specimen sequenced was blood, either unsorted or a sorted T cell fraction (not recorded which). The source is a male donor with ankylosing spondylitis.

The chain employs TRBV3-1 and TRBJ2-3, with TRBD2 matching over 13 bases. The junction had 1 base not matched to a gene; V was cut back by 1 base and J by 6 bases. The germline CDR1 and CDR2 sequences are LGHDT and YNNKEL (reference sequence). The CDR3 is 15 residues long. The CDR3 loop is CASSQVTSGRDTQYF. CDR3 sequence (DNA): TGTGCCAGCAGCCAAGTGACTAGCGGGAGGGATACGCAGTATTTT.

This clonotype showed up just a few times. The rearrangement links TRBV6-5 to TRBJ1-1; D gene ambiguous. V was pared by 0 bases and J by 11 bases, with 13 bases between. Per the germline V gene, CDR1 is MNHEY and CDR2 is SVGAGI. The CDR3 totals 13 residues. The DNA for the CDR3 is TGTGCCAGCAGTTACTCGAGGGTAGATGTGGCTTTCTTT. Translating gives CASSYSRVDVAFF.

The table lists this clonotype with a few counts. In DNA, the CDR3 is TGCAGTGCTAGAGGCCCTAGCGGGGGACTCAACAATGAGCAGTTCTTC. Translated, it gives CSARGPSGGLNNEQFF. The chain employs TRBV20-1 and TRBJ2-1, with 10 bases lining up with TRBD2. V shed 1 base and J 5 bases; nucleotides not matched to a gene: 8. From germline, CDR1 is DFQATT and CDR2 SNEGSKA (reference sequence). This CDR3 region has 16 residues.

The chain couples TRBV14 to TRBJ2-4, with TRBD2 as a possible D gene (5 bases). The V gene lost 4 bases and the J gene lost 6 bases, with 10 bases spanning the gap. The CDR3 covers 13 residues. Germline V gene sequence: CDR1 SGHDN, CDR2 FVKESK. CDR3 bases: TGTGCCAGCAGCCCTCGGGCGGGAAACATTCAGTACTTC. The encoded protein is CASSPRAGNIQYF.

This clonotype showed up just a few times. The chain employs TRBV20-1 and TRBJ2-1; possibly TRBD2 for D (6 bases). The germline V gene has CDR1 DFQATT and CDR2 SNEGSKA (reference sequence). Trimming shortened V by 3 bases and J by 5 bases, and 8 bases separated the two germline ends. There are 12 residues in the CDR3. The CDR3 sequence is CSASWGDNEQFF. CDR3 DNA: TGCAGTGCTAGTTGGGGGGACAATGAGCAGTTCTTC.

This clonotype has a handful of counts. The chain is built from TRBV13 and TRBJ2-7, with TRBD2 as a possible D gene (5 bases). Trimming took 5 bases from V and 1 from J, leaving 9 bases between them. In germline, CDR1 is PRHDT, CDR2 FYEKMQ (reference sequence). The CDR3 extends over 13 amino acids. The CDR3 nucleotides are TGTGCCAGCAGCGCCGGGGTATCCTACGAGCAGTACTTC. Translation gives CASSAGVSYEQYF. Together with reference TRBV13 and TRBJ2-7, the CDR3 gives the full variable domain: AAGVIQSPRHLIKEKRETATLKCYPIPRHDTVYWYQQGPGQDPQFLISFYEKMQSDKGSIPDRFSAQQFSDYHSELNMSSLELGDSALYFCASSAGVSYEQYFGPGTRLTVT.

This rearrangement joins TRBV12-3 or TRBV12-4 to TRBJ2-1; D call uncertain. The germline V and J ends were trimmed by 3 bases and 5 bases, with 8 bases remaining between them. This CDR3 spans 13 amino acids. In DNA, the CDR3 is TGTGCCAGCAGTTTTACAGAAAACAATGAGCAGTTCTTC. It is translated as CASSFTENNEQFF.

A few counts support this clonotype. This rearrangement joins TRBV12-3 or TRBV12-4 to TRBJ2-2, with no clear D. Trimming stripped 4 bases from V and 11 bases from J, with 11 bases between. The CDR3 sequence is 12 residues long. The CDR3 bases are TGTGCCAGCAGTTATTCCGACAAAGAGCTGTTTTTT. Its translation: CASSYSDKELFF.

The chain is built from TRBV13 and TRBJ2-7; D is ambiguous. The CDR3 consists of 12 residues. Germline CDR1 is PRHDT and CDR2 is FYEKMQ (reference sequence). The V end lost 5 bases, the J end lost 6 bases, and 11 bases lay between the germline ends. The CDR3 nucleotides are TGTGCCAGCAGCAAGGCCATGCCCGAGCAGTACTTC. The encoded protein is CASSKAMPEQYF.

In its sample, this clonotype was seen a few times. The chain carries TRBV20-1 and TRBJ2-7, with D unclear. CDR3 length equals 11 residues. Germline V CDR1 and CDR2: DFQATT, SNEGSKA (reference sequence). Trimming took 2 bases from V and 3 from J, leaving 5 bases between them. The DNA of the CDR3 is TGCAGTGCTAGATTGAGCTACGAGCAGTACTTC. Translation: CSARLSYEQYF.

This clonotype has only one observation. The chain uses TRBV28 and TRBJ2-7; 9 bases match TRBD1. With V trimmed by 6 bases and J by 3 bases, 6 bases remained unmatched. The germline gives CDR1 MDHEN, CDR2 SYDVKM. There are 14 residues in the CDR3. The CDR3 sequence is CASRLPGQGYEQYF. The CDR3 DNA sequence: TGTGCCAGCAGACTCCCGGGACAGGGCTACGAGCAGTACTTC.

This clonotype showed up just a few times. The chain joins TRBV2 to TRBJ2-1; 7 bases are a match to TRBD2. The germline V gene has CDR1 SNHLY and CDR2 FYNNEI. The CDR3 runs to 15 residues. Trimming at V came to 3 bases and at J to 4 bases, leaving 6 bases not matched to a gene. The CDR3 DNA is TGTGCCAGCAGTGACGAAGCGGGGCAGTACAATGAGCAGTTCTTC. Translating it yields CASSDEAGQYNEQFF. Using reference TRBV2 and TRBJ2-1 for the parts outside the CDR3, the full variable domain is EPEVTQTPSHQVTQMGQEVILRCVPISNHLYFYWYRQILGQKVEFLVSFYNNEISEKSEIFDDQFSVERPDGSNFTLKIRSTKLEDSAMYFCASSDEAGQYNEQFFGPGTRLTVL.

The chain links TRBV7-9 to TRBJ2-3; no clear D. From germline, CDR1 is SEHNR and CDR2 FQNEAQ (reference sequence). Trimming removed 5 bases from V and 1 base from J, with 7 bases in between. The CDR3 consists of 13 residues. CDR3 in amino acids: CASSRVGTDTQYF. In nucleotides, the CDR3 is TGTGCCAGCAGCCGGGTTGGCACAGATACGCAGTATTTT.

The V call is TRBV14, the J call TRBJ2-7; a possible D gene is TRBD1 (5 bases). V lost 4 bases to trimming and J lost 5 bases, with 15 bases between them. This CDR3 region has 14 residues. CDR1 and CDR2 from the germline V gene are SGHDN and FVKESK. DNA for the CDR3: TGTGCCAGCAGCCTAGGGGCTTCTTATCACGAGCAGTACTTC. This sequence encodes CASSLGASYHEQYF.

For the CDR3, the DNA is TGTGCCAGCAGCCTCCCCCGCTCTGGAAACACCATATATTTT. Translation gives CASSLPRSGNTIYF. The chain uses TRBV13 and TRBJ1-3; no reliable D call. The length of the CDR3 is 14 residues. V was pared by 5 bases and J by 0 bases, with 8 bases between. Germline V CDR1 and CDR2: PRHDT, FYEKMQ (reference sequence).

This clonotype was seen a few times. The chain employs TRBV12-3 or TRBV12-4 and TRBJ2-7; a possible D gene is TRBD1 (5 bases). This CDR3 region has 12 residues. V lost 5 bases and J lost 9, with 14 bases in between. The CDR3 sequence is CASSPAGLGQYF. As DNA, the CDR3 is TGTGCCAGCAGTCCAGCAGGGTTGGGGCAGTACTTC.

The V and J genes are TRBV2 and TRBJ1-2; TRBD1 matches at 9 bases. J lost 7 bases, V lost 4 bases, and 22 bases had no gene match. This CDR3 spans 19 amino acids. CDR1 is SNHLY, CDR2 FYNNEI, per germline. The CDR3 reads CASSGPRAGQGAGMFGYTF. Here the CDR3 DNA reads TGTGCCAGCAGTGGACCCCGCGCGGGACAGGGCGCCGGAATGTTTGGCTACACCTTC.

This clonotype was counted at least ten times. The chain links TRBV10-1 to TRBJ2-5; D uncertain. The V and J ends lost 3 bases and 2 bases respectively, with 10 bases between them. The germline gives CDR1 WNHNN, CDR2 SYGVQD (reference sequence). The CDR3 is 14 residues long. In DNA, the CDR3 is TGCGCCAGCAGTGACGATACGGTACAAGAGACCCAGTACTTC. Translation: CASSDDTVQETQYF.

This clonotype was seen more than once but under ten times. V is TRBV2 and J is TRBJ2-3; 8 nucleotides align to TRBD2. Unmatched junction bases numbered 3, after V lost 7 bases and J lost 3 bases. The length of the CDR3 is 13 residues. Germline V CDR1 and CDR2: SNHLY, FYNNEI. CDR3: CASTASGTDTQYF. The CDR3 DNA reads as TGTGCCAGCACCGCTAGCGGGACAGATACGCAGTATTTT. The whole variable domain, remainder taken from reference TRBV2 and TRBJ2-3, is EPEVTQTPSHQVTQMGQEVILRCVPISNHLYFYWYRQILGQKVEFLVSFYNNEISEKSEIFDDQFSVERPDGSNFTLKIRSTKLEDSAMYFCASTASGTDTQYFGPGTRLTVL.

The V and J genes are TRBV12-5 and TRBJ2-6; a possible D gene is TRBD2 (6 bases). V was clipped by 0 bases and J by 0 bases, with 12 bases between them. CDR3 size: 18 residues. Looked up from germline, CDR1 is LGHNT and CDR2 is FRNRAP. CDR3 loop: CASGLVVAASSGANVLTF. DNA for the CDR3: TGTGCTAGTGGTTTGGTCGTAGCGGCCAGCTCTGGGGCCAACGTCCTGACTTTC. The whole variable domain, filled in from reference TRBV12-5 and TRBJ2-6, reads DARVTQTPRHKVTEMGQEVTMRCQPILGHNTVFWYRQTMMQGLELLAYFRNRAPLDDSGMPKDRFSAEMPDATLATLKIQPSEPRDSAVYFCASGLVVAASSGANVLTFGAGSRLTVL.

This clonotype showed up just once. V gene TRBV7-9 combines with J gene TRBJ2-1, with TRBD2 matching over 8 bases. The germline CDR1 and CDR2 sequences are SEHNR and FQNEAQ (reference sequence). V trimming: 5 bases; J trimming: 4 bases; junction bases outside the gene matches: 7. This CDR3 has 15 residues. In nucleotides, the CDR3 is TGTGCCAGCAGCCCCATAGCGGGACCATACAATGAGCAGTTCTTC. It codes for CASSPIAGPYNEQFF.